The rows below give T cell receptor beta chains drawn from one sample of a study of blood T cell repertoires in COVID-19. Libraries were prepared by immunoSEQ multiplex PCR; TCRdb keeps only in-frame clonotypes and omits some of them. This sample yields 200,000 or so clones, of which around 90% are seen a single time; approximately 3.7% belongs to the top ten. Source material: PBMCs or T cells enriched from blood (not recorded which). The receptors derive from a woman under 40 who had been exposed to COVID-19. Each CDR3 is given with its conserved first and last residue. A D gene is named only where the DNA matches it firmly. Size is omitted from some rows. Given values are once, few, many or a class for expanded clones.

clone_size	v_call	d_call	j_call	cdr3_aa	cdr3_nt
.	TRBV28	TRBD2	TRBJ2-7	CASSLSGGVYEQYF	TGTGCCAGCAGTTTATCGGGAGGGGTGTACGAGCAGTACTTC
.	TRBV11-2	.	TRBJ2-3	CASSLGLTGDTQYF	TGTGCCAGCAGCTTAGGCCTCACCGGAGATACGCAGTATTTT
few	TRBV20-1	.	TRBJ1-4	CSASHHRRPPVVEKLFF	TGCAGTGCTAGTCACCACAGGAGACCTCCGGTCGTTGAAAAACTGTTTTTT
.	TRBV28	.	TRBJ1-4	CASSPLDGRGLFF	TGTGCCAGCAGCCCTCTCGACGGACGGGGACTGTTTTTT
.	TRBV11-2	TRBD1	TRBJ1-1	CASSLERGRGFMNTEAFF	TGTGCCAGCAGCTTAGAGAGGGGGCGCGGCTTTATGAACACTGAAGCTTTCTTT
.	TRBV10-2	.	TRBJ2-1	CASSESTGNEQFF	TGCGCCAGCAGTGAGTCGACGGGTAATGAGCAGTTCTTC
.	TRBV27	.	TRBJ2-2	CASSYSQGGTGELFF	TGTGCCAGCAGTTATTCTCAGGGTGGCACCGGGGAGCTGTTTTTT
.	TRBV25-1	TRBD1	TRBJ1-1	CASRRTGEVKTEAFF	TGTGCCAGCAGACGGACAGGGGAGGTAAAGACTGAAGCTTTCTTT
.	TRBV18	.	TRBJ2-7	CASSPGQGLLYEQYF	TGTGCCAGCTCACCTGGACAAGGTTTACTATACGAGCAGTACTTC
.	TRBV19	TRBD1	TRBJ2-7	CASSIGTGYSYEQYF	TGTGCCAGTAGTATCGGGACAGGGTACTCCTACGAGCAGTACTTC
.	TRBV6-5	.	TRBJ1-1	CASSLWQANTEAFF	TGTGCCAGCAGTTTATGGCAGGCGAACACTGAAGCTTTCTTT
.	TRBV5-1	TRBD1	TRBJ1-1	CASSLRDRVEYTEAFF	TGCGCCAGCAGCCTCCGGGACAGGGTAGAGTACACTGAAGCTTTCTTT
.	TRBV10-1	TRBD2	TRBJ2-2	CASSGSGGAGELFF	TGCGCCAGCAGTGGATCGGGGGGTGCCGGGGAGCTGTTTTTT
.	TRBV2	.	TRBJ1-2	CASMDRSLFRGYTF	TGTGCCAGCATGGACAGATCGCTTTTCCGCGGCTACACCTTC
.	TRBV19	.	TRBJ1-2	CASSIGPGPNYGYTF	TGTGCCAGTAGTATTGGTCCGGGTCCGAACTATGGCTACACCTTC
.	TRBV30	.	TRBJ1-4	CAWSVREKLFF	TGTGCCTGGAGTGTCCGGGAAAAACTGTTTTTT
.	TRBV7-3	.	TRBJ2-1	CASSLSVGLDEQFF	TGTGCCAGCAGCTTATCGGTGGGGCTGGATGAGCAGTTCTTC
.	TRBV6-1	.	TRBJ1-3	CASSDGSGNTIYF	TGTGCCAGCAGTGATGGCAGTGGAAACACCATATATTTT
few	TRBV7-2	TRBD1	TRBJ2-3	CASSLGLQGFEDTQYF	TGTGCCAGCAGCTTAGGTCTACAGGGGTTTGAGGATACGCAGTATTTT
.	TRBV19	.	TRBJ1-1	CASSIQGSSTEAFF	TGTGCCAGTAGTATACAGGGTTCTTCCACTGAAGCTTTCTTT
.	TRBV6-1	.	TRBJ2-7	CASSETTASYEQYF	TGTGCCAGCAGTGAAACGACAGCCTCCTACGAGCAGTACTTC
.	TRBV7-3	.	TRBJ2-3	CASSLNGFGDTQYF	TGTGCCAGCAGCTTAAACGGGTTCGGGGATACGCAGTATTTT
once	TRBV2	TRBD1	TRBJ1-2	CASSLTGRKQNYGYTF	TGTGCCAGCAGCTTGACAGGGCGGAAGCAAAACTATGGCTACACCTTC
few	TRBV2	TRBD1	TRBJ2-7	CASSHGTGVSYEQYF	TGTGCCAGCAGCCACGGGACAGGGGTTTCCTACGAGCAGTACTTC
.	TRBV18	TRBD2	TRBJ2-3	CASSFSGATDTQYF	TGTGCCAGCTCCTTTAGCGGGGCCACAGATACGCAGTATTTT
.	TRBV7-2	.	TRBJ1-2	CASSLAFRDGYTF	TGTGCCAGCAGCTTAGCTTTCCGGGATGGCTACACCTTC
.	TRBV9	TRBD2	TRBJ2-2	CASSSGLVAGELFF	TGTGCCAGCAGCTCTGGACTAGTCGCCGGGGAGCTGTTTTTT
.	TRBV5-1	TRBD2	TRBJ2-7	CASSTELAEAYEQYF	TGCGCCAGCAGCACGGAACTAGCGGAGGCCTACGAGCAGTACTTC
.	TRBV7-9	TRBD1	TRBJ1-6	CASSLAGTGNSPLHF	TGTGCCAGCAGCTTAGCCGGGACAGGGAATTCACCCCTCCACTTT
.	TRBV6-5	TRBD1	TRBJ1-2	CASARQGYNYGYTF	TGTGCCAGCGCTCGACAGGGATATAACTATGGCTACACCTTC
.	TRBV7-3	.	TRBJ2-1	CASSSTGASLDEQFF	TGTGCCAGCAGCTCCACCGGTGCGAGTCTCGATGAGCAGTTCTTC
few	TRBV9	TRBD2	TRBJ2-5	CASSLPGTSGRETQYF	TGTGCCAGCAGCCTACCCGGGACTAGCGGGAGAGAGACCCAGTACTTC
.	TRBV11-3	.	TRBJ2-2	CASSSGRGTGELFF	TGTGCCAGCAGCTCGGGTCGAGGCACCGGGGAGCTGTTTTTT
.	TRBV18	TRBD1	TRBJ1-3	CASSPRTGSSGNTIYF	TGTGCCAGCTCACCACGGACAGGCTCCTCTGGAAACACCATATATTTT
.	TRBV4-1	TRBD2	TRBJ2-1	CASSQDPSGRRYNEQFF	TGCGCCAGCAGCCAAGATCCCAGCGGGAGGCGCTACAATGAGCAGTTCTTC
.	TRBV30	.	TRBJ1-5	CASPGPGQPQHF	TGTGCTTCTCCCGGCCCAGGTCAGCCCCAGCATTTT
.	TRBV11-2	TRBD1	TRBJ2-1	CASSLRQGAVEQFF	TGTGCCAGCAGCTTAAGGCAGGGGGCCGTTGAGCAGTTCTTC
.	TRBV7-8	.	TRBJ1-6	CASSLALGGRPLHF	TGTGCCAGCAGCTTAGCGTTGGGGGGGAGGCCCCTCCACTTT
.	TRBV4-1	.	TRBJ1-1	CASSQENNAKTILF	TGCGCCAGCAGCCAAGAAAATAACGCAAAGACTATTTTATTT
.	TRBV2	TRBD2	TRBJ2-2	CASSELASGPENTGELFF	TGTGCCAGCAGTGAACTGGCTAGCGGGCCGGAAAACACCGGGGAGCTGTTTTTT
.	TRBV7-9	TRBD1	TRBJ2-7	CASSHGDRGPSYEQYF	TGTGCCAGCAGCCATGGGGACAGGGGGCCGTCCTACGAGCAGTACTTC
.	TRBV6-2/TRBV6-3	.	TRBJ2-3	CASSYSPDTYTQYF	TGTGCCAGCAGTTACAGCCCGGACACCTATACGCAGTATTTT
.	TRBV7-9	.	TRBJ2-7	CASSLGGPDEQYF	TGTGCCAGCAGCTTAGGAGGTCCGGACGAGCAGTACTTC
once	TRBV29-1	.	TRBJ2-4	CSASGLAKNIQYF	TGCAGCGCTAGTGGACTAGCCAAAAACATTCAGTACTTC
.	TRBV5-1	TRBD1	TRBJ1-2	CASSRIPGQGAGGYTF	TGCGCCAGCAGCAGAATACCGGGACAGGGGGCGGGTGGCTACACCTTC
many	TRBV15	TRBD2	TRBJ2-1	CATSDVGTNPGYEQFF	TGTGCCACCAGCGACGTAGGGACTAACCCAGGGTATGAGCAGTTCTTC
.	TRBV11-2	.	TRBJ2-1	CASSLRSGVEQFF	TGTGCCAGCAGCTTACGATCGGGGGTTGAGCAGTTCTTC
once	TRBV10-3	.	TRBJ1-1	CAISDAEVEAFF	TGTGCCATCAGTGACGCGGAGGTTGAAGCTTTCTTT
once	TRBV7-9	.	TRBJ1-5	CASSLGWQPQHF	TGTGCCAGCAGCCTTGGCTGGCAGCCCCAGCATTTT
.	TRBV27	TRBD1	TRBJ1-5	CASNPTHLRDRDNQPQHF	TGTGCCAGCAACCCAACACACCTCCGGGACAGGGACAATCAGCCCCAGCATTTT
few	TRBV5-1	TRBD1	TRBJ1-3	CASSLAGQGAGNTIYF	TGCGCCAGCAGCTTGGCAGGACAGGGGGCTGGAAACACCATATATTTT
.	TRBV29-1	TRBD1	TRBJ1-1	CSVETGANTEAFF	TGCAGCGTTGAGACAGGGGCGAACACTGAAGCTTTCTTT
.	TRBV5-1	TRBD1	TRBJ2-1	CASSLAGGNEQFF	TGCGCCAGCAGCTTGGCAGGGGGCAATGAGCAGTTCTTC
.	TRBV27	.	TRBJ2-7	CASSLSSNPREQYF	TGTGCCAGCAGTTTATCGTCTAATCCTAGAGAGCAGTACTTC
.	TRBV7-9	TRBD2	TRBJ2-2	CASSLGLAGARTGELFF	TGTGCCAGCAGCTTAGGACTAGCGGGAGCTAGAACCGGGGAGCTGTTTTTT
.	TRBV29-1	.	TRBJ1-1	CSVAVNTEAFF	TGCAGCGTTGCTGTAAACACTGAAGCTTTCTTT
.	TRBV19	.	TRBJ1-2	CATRFGDSYTF	TGTGCCACCCGCTTCGGGGATAGCTACACCTTC
.	TRBV27	TRBD2	TRBJ2-5	CASSLERDGETQYF	TGTGCCAGCAGTTTAGAGCGGGACGGAGAGACCCAGTACTTC
.	TRBV18	.	TRBJ1-2	CASSPLAENYGYTF	TGTGCCAGCTCACCACTAGCTGAAAACTATGGCTACACCTTC